A single sample gave rise to the 10 T cell receptor beta chains below, sequenced in a study of regulatory T cells in long-lasting Graves disease. The time point: newly diagnosed GD, antithyroid drugs for less than 3 months. PBMC-extracted RNA yielded the TCR library. Libraries of TCR beta came from iRepertoire HTBI primers plus Arm-PCR of CDR3 regions. TCRdb called the multiplex PCR reads again in MiXCR, with one record for every CDR3 protein. The sample carries roughly 420,000 distinct CDR3 sequences, less than 20% recorded once. These same records also appear under a second study, on T cells in Graves' hyperthyroidism and ophthalmopathy.

Sequences were derived from peripheral blood mononuclear cells (PBMCs), sampled at new diagnosis, from a patient treated with antithyroid drugs. The receptor set was obtained from a young woman with Graves disease.

This clonotype was recorded a few times. The rearrangement joins TRBV28 to TRBJ1-1; 10 nucleotides match TRBD1. The trim removed 6 bases at V and 4 bases at J, leaving 8 bases unmatched. Germline V gene lookup returns CDR1 MDHEN and CDR2 SYDVKM. CDR3 length equals 15 residues. CDR3 sequence: CASRPGQGDVTEAFF. The DNA for the CDR3 is TGTGCCAGCAGACCAGGACAGGGGGACGTCACTGAAGCTTTCTTT.

This clonotype was seen many times. V is TRBV12-3 or TRBV12-4 and J is TRBJ2-5; TRBD2 agrees at 15 bases. V lost 4 bases to trimming and J lost 5 bases; unmatched junction nucleotides: 8. This CDR3 region has 17 residues. CDR3 protein: CASSWGGLAGGRETQYF. In DNA form, the CDR3 reads TGTGCCAGCAGTTGGGGGGGACTAGCGGGAGGCCGGGAGACCCAGTACTTC.

The table lists this clonotype with many counts. This sequence joins TRBV7-9 and TRBJ2-3; 11 bases map to TRBD1. V shed 5 bases and J 6 bases; nucleotides not matched to a gene: 4. The CDR3 is 14 residues long. Germline CDR1 and CDR2: SEHNR and FQNEAQ (reference sequence). The CDR3 sequence is CASSTGTGGDTQYF. CDR3 coding DNA: TGTGCCAGCAGCACCGGGACAGGGGGGGATACGCAGTATTTT.

This clonotype occurred many times. The chain carries TRBV28 and TRBJ2-1; no clear D. The V gene lost 6 bases and the J gene lost 5 bases, with 17 bases spanning the gap. Germline values: CDR1 MDHEN, CDR2 SYDVKM. CDR3 length: 15 amino acids. Written as DNA, the CDR3 is TGTGCCAGCAGAAACCGGGTCAAGCCCAACAATGAGCAGTTCTTC. This sequence encodes CASRNRVKPNNEQFF.

This clonotype came up many times. The chain couples TRBV12-3 or TRBV12-4 to TRBJ2-7, with D tentatively TRBD1 (6 bases). Trimming left V 4 bases short and J 3 bases short, with 10 bases between. CDR3 size: 13 residues. The CDR3 bases are TGTGCCAGCAGTTCGGGACACTACTACGAGCAGTACTTC. Translated, it gives CASSSGHYYEQYF.

This clonotype was detected many times. The V gene is TRBV29-1, the J gene TRBJ2-7, with 10 nucleotides matching TRBD2. The junction had 6 bases not matched to a gene; V was cut back by 5 bases and J by 2 bases. This CDR3 region has 14 residues. Germline CDR1 and CDR2: SQVTM and ANQGSEA. Written as DNA, the CDR3 is TGCAGCGTTCCCCTAGCGGGAGAGCCCTACGAGCAGTACTTC. Protein sequence: CSVPLAGEPYEQYF.

This rearrangement joins TRBV29-1 to TRBJ2-7, with a tentative D call TRBD1 (6 bases). This CDR3 has 13 residues. Germline V gene data show CDR1 as SQVTM and CDR2 as ANQGSEA. The V and J ends lost 4 bases and 1 base respectively, with 11 bases between them. CDR3 sequence reads: CSVGRGGSYEQYF. The CDR3 nucleotides read TGCAGCGTTGGCAGAGGGGGATCCTACGAGCAGTACTTC.

This chain links TRBV29-1 with TRBJ2-7; no clear D gene. The germline CDR1 and CDR2 sequences are SQVTM and ANQGSEA. This CDR3 contains 8 residues. CDR3 residues: CNRYEQYF. DNA for the CDR3: TGCAACCGTTACGAGCAGTACTTC.

This clonotype was seen ten or more times. This chain joins TRBV20-1 and TRBJ2-5; 10 positions match TRBD2. This CDR3 region has 16 residues. V lost 0 bases and J lost 7; bases outside the gene matches: 11. Germline V lookup: CDR1 DFQATT, CDR2 SNEGSKA (reference sequence). DNA of the CDR3: TGCAGTGCTAGAGAACCGGGACTAGCGTCCAGGGGGACCCAGTACTTC. This codes for CSAREPGLASRGTQYF.

The rearrangement links TRBV6-1 to TRBJ1-5; 8 bases are a match to TRBD1. The germline CDR1 and CDR2 sequences are MNHNS and SASEGT. The ends lost 7 bases at V and 4 bases at J; junction bases unmatched: 9. The CDR3 runs 15 residues. The CDR3 nucleotides read TGTGCCAGCACAGGGGGCGCTTTGGTAAATCAGCCCCAGCATTTT. It specifies CASTGGALVNQPQHF.